This T cell receptor beta chain was sequenced during a study of beta chain features in type 1 diabetes. Once sorted, every population was more than 95% pure. Whole-study findings and limits: Comparison showed that naive, central memory and Treg TCRB repertoires appeared more similar among patients than among healthy donors. TCRB CDR3 length was moderately but significantly reduced in all four CD4+ subsets of Type 1 diabetes patients.

The investigators reverse transcribed all of the isolated RNA, so they sequenced expressed TCRB transcripts. TCRdb's table, derived via immunoSEQ multiplex PCR, lists solely in-frame clones and lacks some. The table lists roughly 730,000 clones, under 15% of them singletons. Only a few counts were recorded for this clone. Its antigen is as yet unknown. CDR1 and CDR2 from the germline V gene are SQVTM and ANQGSEA. The germline V and J ends were trimmed by 6 bases and 4 bases, with 15 bases remaining between them. CDR3 length: 13 residues. This TCR derives from a man aged 18-30 years with type 1 diabetes. Sequenced input: naive CD4+ T cells from blood. This chain links TRBV29-1 with TRBJ2-5, with D perhaps matching TRBD2 (6 bases). The CDR3 loop reads CSVAGGIGETQYF. For the CDR3, the DNA is TGCAGCGTGGCCGGCGGGATAGGAGAGACCCAGTACTTC.